Shown below are 25 T cell receptor beta chains from a single sample sequenced in a study of T cells after yellow fever vaccination. TCRdb independently ran MiXCR on the 5' RACE reads; one entry per CDR3 protein. This repertoire shows about 160,000 distinct CDR3 sequences, more than 5.5% found once; its top ten account for approximately 2.5%. The starting material was CD4+ T cells sorted from PBMCs, obtained more than 4 days after the first yellow fever vaccination. These receptors were taken from a man in his late teens or twenties who received the YFV17D yellow fever vaccine.

This clonotype was seen many times. V is TRBV7-2 and J is TRBJ2-1, with TRBD2 matching 14 bases. Germline CDR1 is SGHTA and CDR2 is FQGNSA. The CDR3 extends over 12 amino acids. After removal of 6 bases from V and 13 bases from J, the junction contained 2 bases not matched to a gene. CDR3 in amino acids: CASRTSGGAQFF. The CDR3 coding sequence is TGTGCCAGCAGGACTAGCGGGGGGGCCCAGTTCTTC.

This clonotype was detected ten times or more. This chain joins TRBV6-6 and TRBJ1-6, with 9 bases lining up with TRBD1. V lost 8 bases and J lost 7; bases outside the gene matches: 0. CDR1 and CDR2 from the germline V gene are MNHNY and SVGAGI (reference sequence). The CDR3 contains 12 residues. This CDR3 is CASGQGNSPLHF. CDR3 sequence (DNA): TGTGCCAGCGGACAGGGGAATTCACCCCTCCACTTT.

In its sample, this clonotype was seen a few times. The gene calls are TRBV9 and TRBJ1-2; D is unclear. The CDR3 covers 13 residues. Looked up from germline, CDR1 is SGDLS and CDR2 is YYNGEE. The germline V and J ends were trimmed by 1 base and 8 bases, with 12 bases remaining between them. The CDR3 loop is CASSVSPRDGYTF. Here the CDR3 DNA reads TGTGCCAGCAGCGTATCCCCCAGAGACGGCTACACCTTC. Full variable domain (outside the CDR3, taken from reference TRBV9 and TRBJ1-2): DSGVTQTPKHLITATGQRVTLRCSPRSGDLSVYWYQQSLDQGLQFLIQYYNGEERAKGNILERFSAQQFPDLHSELNLSSLELGDSALYFCASSVSPRDGYTFGSGTRLTVV.

The chain couples TRBV7-3 to TRBJ2-5; TRBD1 aligns across 9 bases. The germline V gene encodes CDR1 SGHTA and CDR2 FQGTGA. The length of the CDR3 is 15 residues. V shed 5 bases, J shed 1 base, and the junction held 5 bases outside the gene matches. The CDR3, as DNA: TGTGCCAGCAGCCTAGGGACAGGGCTCCAAGAGACCCAGTACTTC. As protein: CASSLGTGLQETQYF.

This clonotype was seen many times. V gene TRBV10-3 combines with J gene TRBJ2-2; D is unresolved. V was cut by 3 bases and J by 2 bases, with 13 bases left in between. Per the germline V gene, CDR1 is ENHRY and CDR2 is SYGVKD. This CDR3 spans 16 amino acids. CDR3 DNA: TGTGCCATCAGTGAAATCCGGCAGCTAAACACCGGGGAGCTGTTTTTT. Its translation is CAISEIRQLNTGELFF.

In its sample, this clonotype was seen a few times. The rearrangement joins TRBV6-1 to TRBJ1-2; no definite D call. This CDR3 contains 16 residues. The ends were cut back, 6 bases at V and 2 bases at J, with 19 bases in the middle. Germline values: CDR1 MNHNS, CDR2 SASEGT. CDR3 in amino acids: CASSLRRGFANYGYTF. CDR3 sequence (DNA): TGTGCCAGCAGCCTACGGAGAGGATTTGCGAACTATGGCTACACCTTC.

The sample holds many counts of this clonotype. This sequence joins TRBV5-1 and TRBJ2-3; 12 bases fit TRBD2. From germline, CDR1 is SGHRS and CDR2 YFSETQ. V shed 4 bases and J 1 base; nucleotides not matched to a gene: 4. This CDR3 is 16 amino acids long. The CDR3 region has the DNA TGCGCCAGCAGCCGCCCTAGCGGGGGGGGCACAGATACGCAGTATTTT. It encodes CASSRPSGGGTDTQYF.

This clonotype was observed a handful of times. V is TRBV4-3 and J is TRBJ1-4; D is perhaps TRBD1 (5 bases). This CDR3 contains 16 residues. V lost 1 base to trimming and J lost 3 bases, with 12 bases between them. In germline, CDR1 is LGHNA, CDR2 YSLEER. The CDR3 region has the DNA TGCGCCAGCAGCCAAGCGTCGACAGCGTCTAATGAAAAACTGTTTTTT. This codes for CASSQASTASNEKLFF.

At least ten counts were recorded for this clonotype. The chain couples TRBV9 to TRBJ1-2; TRBD1 aligns across 9 bases. Trimming took 3 bases from V and 7 from J; bases not matched to a gene: 10. This CDR3 region has 15 residues. Germline V lookup: CDR1 SGDLS, CDR2 YYNGEE. This CDR3 is CASSASGTGWGGYTF. The CDR3 nucleotides are TGTGCCAGCAGCGCCTCCGGGACAGGGTGGGGTGGCTACACCTTC.

There are many counts of this clonotype. V and J are TRBV12-3 or TRBV12-4 and TRBJ2-2; possibly TRBD1 for D (6 bases). This CDR3 has 13 amino acids. V was clipped by 5 bases and J by 6 bases, with 10 bases between them. The CDR3 loop reads CASSKQGSGELFF. The CDR3 region has the DNA TGTGCCAGCAGTAAACAGGGTTCCGGGGAGCTGTTTTTT.

This clonotype was found a few times. V usage is TRBV18 and J usage is TRBJ1-5, with 7 positions matching TRBD1. This CDR3 contains 14 residues. Trimming removed 2 bases from V and 10 bases from J; junction bases left unmatched: 8. Germline CDR1 and CDR2: KGHSH and LQKENI. The CDR3 protein is CASSPGTVEGPQHF. In DNA, the CDR3 is TGTGCCAGCTCACCAGGGACAGTGGAAGGACCCCAGCATTTT.

This clonotype was found a few times. The genes are TRBV7-9 and TRBJ2-5; 10 bases agree with TRBD2. The CDR3 runs 16 residues. Germline loops: CDR1 SEHNR, CDR2 FQNEAQ (reference sequence). Unmatched junction bases numbered 8, after V lost 5 bases and J lost 2 bases. Here the CDR3 DNA reads TGTGCCAGCAGCATCTCCCAAGCGGGGGGGCAAGAGACCCAGTACTTC. Translated, it gives CASSISQAGGQETQYF.

This clonotype was recorded many times. The genes are TRBV3-1 and TRBJ2-1; D may be TRBD1 or TRBD2 (6 bases each). This CDR3 region has 13 residues. Germline V lookup: CDR1 LGHDT, CDR2 YNNKEL (reference sequence). The germline V and J ends were trimmed by 4 bases and 12 bases, with 16 bases remaining between them. The CDR3, as DNA: TGTGCCAGCAGCCTCGAACCCCGGGGGCTGCAGTTCTTC. It specifies CASSLEPRGLQFF.

This clonotype was seen only a few times. This chain joins TRBV7-2 and TRBJ2-1; no definite D call. This CDR3 contains 12 residues. In germline, CDR1 is SGHTA, CDR2 FQGNSA. The germline V and J ends were trimmed by 5 bases and 10 bases, with 12 bases remaining between them. CDR3 loop: CASSRRESEQFF. The DNA of the CDR3 is TGTGCCAGCAGCCGCCGAGAGAGCGAGCAGTTCTTC.

V is TRBV7-9 and J is TRBJ1-1, with 8 bases fitting TRBD1. The V gene's germline CDR1 is SEHNR and CDR2 FQNEAQ (reference sequence). The CDR3 spans 13 residues. Trimming took 4 bases from V and 11 from J; bases not matched to a gene: 9. This CDR3 reads CASSYLGQGFAFF. CDR3 DNA: TGTGCCAGCAGCTACCTCGGACAGGGTTTTGCTTTCTTT.

The sample holds many counts of this clonotype. This sequence joins TRBV9 and TRBJ2-5, with D perhaps being TRBD1 or TRBD2 (5 bases each). Germline-derived CDR1 and CDR2 are SGDLS and YYNGEE. The CDR3 has 14 amino acids. Trimming took 3 bases from V and 7 from J, leaving 16 bases between them. The CDR3 region has the DNA TGTGCCAGCAGCGAACGGGACGGGGTTGGGACCCAGTACTTC. It encodes CASSERDGVGTQYF. Complete variable domain (other parts from reference TRBV9 and TRBJ2-5): DSGVTQTPKHLITATGQRVTLRCSPRSGDLSVYWYQQSLDQGLQFLIQYYNGEERAKGNILERFSAQQFPDLHSELNLSSLELGDSALYFCASSERDGVGTQYFGPGTRLLVL.

The DNA for the CDR3 is TGTGCCAGCAGTTTATTTGTTGGCAGGGGGAACGAACTAAAGACCCAGTACTTC. This sequence encodes CASSLFVGRGNELKTQYF. This chain uses TRBV12-3 or TRBV12-4 with TRBJ2-5; 7 bases map to TRBD1. The CDR3 sequence is 18 residues long. Trimming took 2 bases from V and 6 from J; bases not matched to a gene: 18.

Many counts were recorded for this clonotype. The gene calls are TRBV6-5 and TRBJ1-1, with D maybe TRBD1 (5 bases). Trimming pared 0 bases from V and 4 bases from J, leaving 15 bases between. Germline CDR1 and CDR2: MNHEY and SVGAGI. The CDR3 contains 16 residues. DNA of the CDR3: TGTGCCAGCAGTTACTCGGGGCGTAGTAGGGGCACTGAAGCTTTCTTT. It yields the protein CASSYSGRSRGTEAFF.

This clonotype has ten or more counts. V usage is TRBV7-9 and J usage is TRBJ2-2; D gene unclear. V lost 7 bases and J 1 base, leaving 16 bases between the germline ends. The CDR3 totals 16 residues. Germline CDR1 and CDR2: SEHNR and FQNEAQ (reference sequence). The chain's CDR3 is CASTPRRQKNTGELFF. The CDR3 DNA follows: TGTGCCAGCACCCCGCGTAGGCAGAAGAACACCGGGGAGCTGTTTTTT.

This chain links TRBV28 with TRBJ2-7; perhaps TRBD2 as D (6 bases). The germline gives CDR1 MDHEN, CDR2 SYDVKM. There are 14 residues in the CDR3. Trimming took 6 bases from V and 0 from J, leaving 12 bases between them. For the CDR3, the DNA is TGTGCCAGCAGACCCGGACTATTCTCCTACGAGCAGTACGTC. Amino acids: CASRPGLFSYEQYV.

The chain is built from TRBV20-1 and TRBJ2-3; 7 bases align to TRBD2. V shed 7 bases and J 8 bases; nucleotides not matched to a gene: 12. The germline gives CDR1 DFQATT, CDR2 SNEGSKA (reference sequence). The CDR3 covers 13 residues. The CDR3 DNA sequence: TGCAGTGAGCTAGCGGACCATTCGGGTACGCAGTATTTT. Its protein product is CSELADHSGTQYF.

At least ten counts were recorded for this clonotype. The chain has TRBV7-6 and TRBJ1-1; 8 nucleotides agree with TRBD1. V shed 5 bases and J 10 bases; nucleotides not matched to a gene: 6. This CDR3 region has 12 residues. Looked up from germline, CDR1 is SGHVS and CDR2 is FNYEAQ. The CDR3 bases are TGTGCCAGCAGCCCTGACAGGGGAAGAGCTTTCTTT. This sequence encodes CASSPDRGRAFF.

The genes are TRBV4-1 and TRBJ1-3; TRBD1 agrees at 7 bases. V shed 4 bases, J shed 0 bases, and the junction held 6 bases outside the gene matches. Germline V lookup: CDR1 MGHRA, CDR2 YSYEKL. The CDR3 extends over 16 amino acids. The chain's CDR3 is CASSRGGRSSGNTIYF. Written as DNA, the CDR3 is TGCGCCAGCAGCCGAGGGGGCCGGAGCTCTGGAAACACCATATATTTT.

The chain employs TRBV5-1 and TRBJ2-1; TRBD2 matches 13 bases. The CDR3 has 18 residues. V shed 2 bases and J 0 bases; nucleotides not matched to a gene: 5. Germline V lookup: CDR1 SGHRS, CDR2 YFSETQ. CDR3: CASSFGTSGVSSYNEQFF. CDR3 DNA: TGCGCCAGCAGCTTCGGGACTAGCGGGGTGAGCTCCTACAATGAGCAGTTCTTC.

This clonotype was found many times. The chain joins TRBV2 to TRBJ2-7; D is ambiguous. Trimming left V 6 bases short and J 2 bases short, with 8 bases between. The CDR3 length is 12 residues. In germline, CDR1 is SNHLY, CDR2 FYNNEI. CDR3 region: CASSSQAYEQYV. CDR3 nucleotides: TGTGCCAGCAGCTCACAAGCCTACGAGCAGTACGTC.